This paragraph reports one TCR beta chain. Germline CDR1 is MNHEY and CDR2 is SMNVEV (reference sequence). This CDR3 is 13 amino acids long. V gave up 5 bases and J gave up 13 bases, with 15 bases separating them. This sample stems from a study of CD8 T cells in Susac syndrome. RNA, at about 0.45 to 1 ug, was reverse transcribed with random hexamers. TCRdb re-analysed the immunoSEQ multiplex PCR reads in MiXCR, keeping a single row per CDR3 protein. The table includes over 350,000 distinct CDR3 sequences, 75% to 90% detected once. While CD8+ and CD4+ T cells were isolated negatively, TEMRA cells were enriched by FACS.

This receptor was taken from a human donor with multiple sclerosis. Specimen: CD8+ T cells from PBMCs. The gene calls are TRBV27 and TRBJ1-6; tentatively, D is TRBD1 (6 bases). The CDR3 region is CASSNRTGTPLHF. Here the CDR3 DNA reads TGTGCCAGCAGTAACCGAACAGGGACCCCCCTCCACTTT.